These 8 T cell receptor beta chains came from one sample sequenced in a study of blood T cell repertoires in COVID-19. The data were produced by immunoSEQ multiplex PCR, yet TCRdb's version contains in-frame clones alone and is incomplete. Counted here are about 100,000 clones, about nine tenths occurring once; the ten biggest clones make up 15% to 20%. Material for sequencing was peripheral blood. The receptor source for this set is a man over 45 with acute or convalescent COVID-19.

V gene TRBV6-1 combines with J gene TRBJ1-2; the D gene is possibly TRBD1 (5 bases). The CDR3 is 11 residues long. V lost 3 bases, J lost 13 bases, and 12 bases lay in between. The V gene's germline CDR1 is MNHNS and CDR2 SASEGT. This chain's CDR3 is CASSEGGAFTF. The CDR3 DNA is TGTGCCAGCAGTGAGGGGGGTGCGTTCACCTTC.

V is TRBV6-5 and J is TRBJ1-6, with no clear D. The CDR3 contains 10 residues. V lost 8 bases and J lost 9, with 5 bases in between. Germline CDR1 and CDR2: MNHEY and SVGAGI. CDR3 region: CASGGSPLHF. The CDR3 coding sequence is TGTGCCAGCGGCGGTTCACCCCTCCACTTT.

V is TRBV11-2 and J is TRBJ2-3; TRBD2 matches 8 bases. From germline, CDR1 is SGHAT and CDR2 FQNNGV. The CDR3 is 15 residues long. The ends lost 5 bases at V and 7 bases at J; junction bases unmatched: 11. As DNA, the CDR3 is TGTGCCAGCAGCCCCACCGGGGGGGTTAGTTATACGCAGTATTTT. Its translation: CASSPTGGVSYTQYF.

The V call is TRBV5-1, the J call TRBJ1-6, with a possible D match to TRBD1 (6 bases). The germline CDR1 and CDR2 sequences are SGHRS and YFSETQ. Trimming pared 0 bases from V and 2 bases from J, leaving 9 bases between. The CDR3 sequence is 16 residues long. DNA of the CDR3: TGCGCCAGCAGCTTGGAGGGGGGGACCTATAATTCACCCCTCCACTTT. Protein: CASSLEGGTYNSPLHF.

This chain connects TRBV4-2 to TRBJ1-6; no firm D call. This CDR3 region has 15 residues. V was pared by 6 bases and J by 7 bases, with 16 bases between. The germline CDR1 and CDR2 sequences are LGHNA and YNFKEQ. Here the CDR3 reads CASSPEGGRNSPLHF. Here the CDR3 DNA reads TGTGCCAGCAGTCCCGAGGGAGGAAGAAATTCACCCCTCCACTTT.

The chain combines TRBV12-3 or TRBV12-4 with TRBJ2-2, with D hard to call. V lost 6 bases and J lost 8, with 10 bases in between. The CDR3 spans 12 residues. In nucleotides, the CDR3 is TGTGCCAGCAGCTTCCTAAAGGGGGAGCTGTTTTTT. Translation gives CASSFLKGELFF.

The J gene is TRBJ2-3, the V gene TRBV3-1 (or the pseudogene TRBV3-2); 10 bases map to TRBD2. Germline lookup yields CDR1 LGHDT and CDR2 YNNKEL (reference sequence). There are 12 residues in the CDR3. The CDR3: CATAGGANTQYF. CDR3 bases: TGTGCAACAGCGGGGGGGGCAAATACGCAGTATTTT.

This clone came up once. The genes are TRBV6-5 and TRBJ1-1; D gene unclear. V was pared by 8 bases and J by 0 bases, with 10 bases between. Germline V gives CDR1 MNHEY, CDR2 SVGAGI. The CDR3 is 13 residues long. The CDR3, as DNA: TGTGCCAGCGTTAGCCAGTTGAACACTGAAGCTTTCTTT. Protein sequence: CASVSQLNTEAFF.